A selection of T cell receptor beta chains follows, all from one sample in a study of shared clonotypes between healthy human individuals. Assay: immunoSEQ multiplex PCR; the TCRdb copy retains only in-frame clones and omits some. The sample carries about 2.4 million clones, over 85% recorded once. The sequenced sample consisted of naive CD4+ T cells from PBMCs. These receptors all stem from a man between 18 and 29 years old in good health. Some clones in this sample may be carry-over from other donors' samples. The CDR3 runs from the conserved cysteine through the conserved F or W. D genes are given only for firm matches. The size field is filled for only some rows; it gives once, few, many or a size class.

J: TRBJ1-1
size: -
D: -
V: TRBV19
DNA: TGTGCCAGTATGGAGGGCCGATACACCCCTGAAGCTTTCTTT
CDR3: CASMEGRYTPEAFF

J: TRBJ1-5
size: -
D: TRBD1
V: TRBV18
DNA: TGTGCCAGCTCACGATCGGGACAGGGGGGACGACTTCCTCAGCCCCAGCATTTT
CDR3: CASSRSGQGGRLPQPQHF

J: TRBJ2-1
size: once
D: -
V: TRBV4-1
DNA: TGCGCCAGCAGCCCAGCTAGCCGCTCCTACAATGAGCAGTTCTTC
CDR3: CASSPASRSYNEQFF

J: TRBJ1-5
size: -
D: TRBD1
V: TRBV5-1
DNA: TGCGCCAGCAGCCCAGGGACAGATAATCAGCCCCAGCATTTT
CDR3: CASSPGTDNQPQHF

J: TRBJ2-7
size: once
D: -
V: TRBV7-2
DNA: TGTGCCAGCAGCTTGAGGACGGCCTCCTACGAGCAGTACTTC
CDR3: CASSLRTASYEQYF

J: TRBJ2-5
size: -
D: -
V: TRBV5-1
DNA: TGCGCCAGCAGCCCCGGAGGGGAAGGGACCCAGTACTTC
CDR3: CASSPGGEGTQYF

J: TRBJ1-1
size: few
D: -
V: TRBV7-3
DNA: TGTGCCAGCAGCTTGGTATTTGGACCTGAAGCTTTCTTT
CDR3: CASSLVFGPEAFF

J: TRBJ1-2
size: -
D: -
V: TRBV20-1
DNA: TGCAGTGCTAGGCACAACTATGGCTACACCTTC
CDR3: CSARHNYGYTF

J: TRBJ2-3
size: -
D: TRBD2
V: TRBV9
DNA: TGTGCCAGCAGCGTGGGTAGCGGGAGGTTGGGGGATACGCAGTATTTT
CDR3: CASSVGSGRLGDTQYF

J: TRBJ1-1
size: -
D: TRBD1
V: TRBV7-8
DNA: TGTGCCAGCAGCTTAGATGACAGGGTGGACACTGAAGCTTTCTTT
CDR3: CASSLDDRVDTEAFF

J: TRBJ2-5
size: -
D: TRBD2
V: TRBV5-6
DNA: TGTGCCAGCAGCTTGGGTATAGCGGGAGGTCAAGAGACCCAGTACTTC
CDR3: CASSLGIAGGQETQYF

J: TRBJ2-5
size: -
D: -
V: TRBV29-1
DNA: TGCAGCGCCGCTGGCAGCGGAGAGACCCAGTACTTC
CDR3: CSAAGSGETQYF

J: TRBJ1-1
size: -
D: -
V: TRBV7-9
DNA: TGTGCCAGCAGCCCAAGGGTTTTGGGGTCCTACACTGAAGCTTTCTTT
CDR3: CASSPRVLGSYTEAFF

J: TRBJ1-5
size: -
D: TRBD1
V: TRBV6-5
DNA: TGTGCCAGCAGGTGGGACAGCACTCAGCCCCAGCATTTT
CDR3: CASRWDSTQPQHF

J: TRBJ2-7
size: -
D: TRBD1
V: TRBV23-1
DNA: TGCGCCAGCAGTCACCACCAGGGGGCTGGGCCTAGCGAGCAGTACTTC
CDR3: CASSHHQGAGPSEQYF

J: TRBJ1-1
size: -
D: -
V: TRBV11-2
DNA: TGTGCCAGCAGCTTAAGAGCGGGCACTGAAGCTTTCTTT
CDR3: CASSLRAGTEAFF

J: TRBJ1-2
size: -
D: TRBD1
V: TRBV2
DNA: TGTGCCAGCGGAAACACAGGGGGTATTAACTATGGCTACACCTTC
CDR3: CASGNTGGINYGYTF

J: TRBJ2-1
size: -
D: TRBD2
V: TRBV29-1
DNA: TGCAGCGTTGCCGGGAGGCAATACAATGAGCAGTTCTTC
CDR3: CSVAGRQYNEQFF

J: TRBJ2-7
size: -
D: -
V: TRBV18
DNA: TGTGCCAGCTTATCTGTTAGGGGTACGAACGAGCAGTACTTC
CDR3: CASLSVRGTNEQYF

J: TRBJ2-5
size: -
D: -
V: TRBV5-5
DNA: TGTGCCAGCAGCGGCACAGCTCTAAAGAGACCCCAGTACTTC
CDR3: CASSGTALKRPQYF

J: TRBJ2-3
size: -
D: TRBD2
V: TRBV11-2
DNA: TGTGCCAGCAGCCACGGACTAGCGGGACGAGATACGCAGTATTTT
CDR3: CASSHGLAGRDTQYF

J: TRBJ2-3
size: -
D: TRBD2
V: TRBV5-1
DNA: TGCGCCAGCAGCGGGAGAGCGGGAGGCACAGATACGCAGTATTTT
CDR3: CASSGRAGGTDTQYF

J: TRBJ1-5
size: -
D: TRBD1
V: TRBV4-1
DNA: TGCGCCAGCAGCCAGGGAGACAGGGGTCGCAATCAGCCCCAGCATTTT
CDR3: CASSQGDRGRNQPQHF

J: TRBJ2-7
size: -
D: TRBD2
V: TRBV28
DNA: TGTGCCAGCAGTTCACATAGCGGGAGCTCCTACGAGCAGTACTTC
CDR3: CASSSHSGSSYEQYF

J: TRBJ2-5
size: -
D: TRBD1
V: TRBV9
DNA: TGTGCCAGCAGCGTAACTTCCAGGGGGTTATCAGAGACCCAGTACTTC
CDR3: CASSVTSRGLSETQYF

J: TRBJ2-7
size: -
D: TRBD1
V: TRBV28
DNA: TGTGCCAGCAGTTCCCAACAGGGGACCTACGAGCAGTACTTC
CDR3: CASSSQQGTYEQYF

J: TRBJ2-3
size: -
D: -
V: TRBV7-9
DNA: TGTGCCAGCAGCCGGGACGGCTCCCGCACAGATACGCAGTATTTT
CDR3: CASSRDGSRTDTQYF

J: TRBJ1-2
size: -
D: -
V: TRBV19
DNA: TGTGCCAGTAGTAATTCGGGGCGACAGACCAACTATGGCTACACCTTC
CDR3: CASSNSGRQTNYGYTF

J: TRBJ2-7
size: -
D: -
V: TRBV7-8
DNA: TGTGCCAGCAGTCCTCAACTACTGTTCGAGCAGTACTTC
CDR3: CASSPQLLFEQYF

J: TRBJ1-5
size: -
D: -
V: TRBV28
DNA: TGTGCCAGCACCCTAAAAGGGACCCAGCATTTT
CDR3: CASTLKGTQHF

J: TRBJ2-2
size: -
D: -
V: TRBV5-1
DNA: TGCGCCAGCAGCTTCCTGACTACCGGGGAGCTGTTTTTT
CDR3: CASSFLTTGELFF

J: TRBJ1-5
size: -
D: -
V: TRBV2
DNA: TGTGCCAGCAGTGAAGGGGGAGCTATTCAGCCCCAGCATTTT
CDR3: CASSEGGAIQPQHF

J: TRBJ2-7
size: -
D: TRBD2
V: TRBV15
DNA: TGTGCCACCAGCAGAGCGGCTAGCGGGAGCGGCGAGCAGTACTTC
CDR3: CATSRAASGSGEQYF

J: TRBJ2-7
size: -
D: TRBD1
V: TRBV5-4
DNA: TGTGCCAGCAGCCCGACAGGGGAATCCTACGAGCAGTACTTC
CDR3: CASSPTGESYEQYF

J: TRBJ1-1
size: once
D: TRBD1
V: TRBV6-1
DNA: TGTGCCAGCAATGGCCGGGACAGGGGCACTGAAGCTTTCTTT
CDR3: CASNGRDRGTEAFF

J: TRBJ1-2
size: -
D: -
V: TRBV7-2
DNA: TGTGCCAGCAGCTTAGCGCAGAGGGTGGAAGGCTACACCTTC
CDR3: CASSLAQRVEGYTF

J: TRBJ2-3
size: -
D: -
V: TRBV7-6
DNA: TGTGCCAGCAGCTCAGGACAGACAGATACGCAGTATTTT
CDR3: CASSSGQTDTQYF

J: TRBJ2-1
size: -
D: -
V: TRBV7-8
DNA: TGTGCCAGCAGCCCACAGGATTACAATGAGCAGTTCTTC
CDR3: CASSPQDYNEQFF

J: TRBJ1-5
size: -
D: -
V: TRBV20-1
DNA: TGCACGGGGGGGGGTCAGCCCCAGCATTTT
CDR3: CTGGGQPQHF

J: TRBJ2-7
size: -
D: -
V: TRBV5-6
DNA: TGTGCCAGCACCACAGGGATCATGACCTACGAGCAGTACTTC
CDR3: CASTTGIMTYEQYF

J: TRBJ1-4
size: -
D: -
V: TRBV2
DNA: TGTGCCAGCAGAAGGCAGACTAATGAAAAACTGTTTTTT
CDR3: CASRRQTNEKLFF

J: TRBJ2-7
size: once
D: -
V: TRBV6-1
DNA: TGTGCCAGCGGTCGACAGGCCGGCTCCTACGAGCAGTACTTC
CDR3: CASGRQAGSYEQYF

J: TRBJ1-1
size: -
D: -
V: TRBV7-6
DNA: TGTGCCAGCAGCTTAGCGGGGAGGGAAAACACTGAAGCTTTCTTT
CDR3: CASSLAGRENTEAFF

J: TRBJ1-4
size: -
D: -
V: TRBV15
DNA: TGTGCCACCAGCAGAGGGGACACGGATGAAAAACTGTTTTTT
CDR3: CATSRGDTDEKLFF

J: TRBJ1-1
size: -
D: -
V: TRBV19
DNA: TGTGCCAGTAACGCAAACCCGAGGGGTGAAGCTTTCTTT
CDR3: CASNANPRGEAFF

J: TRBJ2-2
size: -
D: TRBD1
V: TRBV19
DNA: TGTGCCAGTAGTGGAGGACAGGGGAGAACCGGGGAGCTGTTTTTT
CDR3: CASSGGQGRTGELFF

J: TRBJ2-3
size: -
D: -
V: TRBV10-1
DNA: TGCGCCAGCAGTGAGGACCGCCTGGGTACGCAGTATTTT
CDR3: CASSEDRLGTQYF

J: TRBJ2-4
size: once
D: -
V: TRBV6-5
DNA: TGTGCCAGCAGTTACGGGCTGGGGCGGTCGCGGGACATTCAGTACTTC
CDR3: CASSYGLGRSRDIQYF

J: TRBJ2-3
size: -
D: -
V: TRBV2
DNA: TGTGCCAGCAGTCGGACGGCGGATACGCAGTATTTT
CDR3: CASSRTADTQYF

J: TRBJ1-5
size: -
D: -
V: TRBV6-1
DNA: TGTGCCAGCAGGGGCCCAAGCAATCAGCCCCAGCATTTT
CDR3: CASRGPSNQPQHF

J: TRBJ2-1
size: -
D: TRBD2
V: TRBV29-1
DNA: TGCAGCGTTGGGGGGACTAGCGGGAGGGCCAGGGAGCAGTTCTTC
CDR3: CSVGGTSGRAREQFF

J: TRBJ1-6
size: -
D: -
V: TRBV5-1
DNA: TGCGCCACTCGGACTGAGGGGAATTCACCCCTCCACTTT
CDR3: CATRTEGNSPLHF

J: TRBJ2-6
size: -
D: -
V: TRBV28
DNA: TGTGCCAGCACCTCAGGGCTGTTGAGCTCTGGGGCCAACGTCCTGACTTTC
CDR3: CASTSGLLSSGANVLTF

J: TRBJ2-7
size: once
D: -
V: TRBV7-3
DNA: TGTGCCAGCAGCTTATTAGGGGGTGGCGAGCAGTACTTC
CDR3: CASSLLGGGEQYF